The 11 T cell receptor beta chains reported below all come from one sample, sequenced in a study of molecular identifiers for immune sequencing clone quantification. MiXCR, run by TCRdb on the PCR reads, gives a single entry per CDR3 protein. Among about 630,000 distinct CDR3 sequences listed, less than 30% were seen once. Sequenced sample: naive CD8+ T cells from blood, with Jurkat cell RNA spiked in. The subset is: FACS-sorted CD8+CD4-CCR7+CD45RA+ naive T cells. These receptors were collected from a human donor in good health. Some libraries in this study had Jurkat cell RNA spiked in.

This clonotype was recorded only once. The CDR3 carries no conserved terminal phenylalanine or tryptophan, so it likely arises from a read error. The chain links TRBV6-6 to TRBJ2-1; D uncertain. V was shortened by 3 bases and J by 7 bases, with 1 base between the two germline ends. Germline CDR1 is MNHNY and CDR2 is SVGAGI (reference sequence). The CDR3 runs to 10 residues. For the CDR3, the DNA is TGTGCCAGCAGTTATAATGAGCAGTTCTCC. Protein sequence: CASSYNEQFS.

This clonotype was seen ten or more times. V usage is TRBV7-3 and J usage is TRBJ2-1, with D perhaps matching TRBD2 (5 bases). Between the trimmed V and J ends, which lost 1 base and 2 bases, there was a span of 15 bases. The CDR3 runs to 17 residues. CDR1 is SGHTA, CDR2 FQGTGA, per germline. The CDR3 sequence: CASSLMSGGPPYNEQFF. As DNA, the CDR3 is TGTGCCAGCAGCTTAATGTCCGGCGGGCCTCCCTACAATGAGCAGTTCTTC. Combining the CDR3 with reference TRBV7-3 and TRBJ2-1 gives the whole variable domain GAGVSQTPSNKVTEKGKYVELRCDPISGHTALYWYRQSLGQGPEFLIYFQGTGAADDSGLPNDRFFAVRPEGSVSTLKIQRTERGDSAVYLCASSLMSGGPPYNEQFFGPGTRLTVL.

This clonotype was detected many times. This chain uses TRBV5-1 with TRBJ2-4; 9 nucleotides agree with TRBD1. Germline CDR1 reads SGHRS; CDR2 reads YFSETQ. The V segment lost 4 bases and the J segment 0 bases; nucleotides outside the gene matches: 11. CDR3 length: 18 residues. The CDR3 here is CASSRTWTGDLAKNIQYF. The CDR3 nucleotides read TGCGCCAGCAGCCGAACTTGGACAGGGGATTTAGCCAAAAACATTCAGTACTTC.

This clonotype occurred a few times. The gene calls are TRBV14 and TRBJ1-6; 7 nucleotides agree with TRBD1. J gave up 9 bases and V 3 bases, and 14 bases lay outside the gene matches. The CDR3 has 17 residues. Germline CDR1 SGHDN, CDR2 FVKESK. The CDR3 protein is CASSQAPWDSLSSPLHF. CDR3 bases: TGTGCCAGCAGCCAGGCCCCCTGGGACAGCTTAAGTTCACCCCTCCACTTT.

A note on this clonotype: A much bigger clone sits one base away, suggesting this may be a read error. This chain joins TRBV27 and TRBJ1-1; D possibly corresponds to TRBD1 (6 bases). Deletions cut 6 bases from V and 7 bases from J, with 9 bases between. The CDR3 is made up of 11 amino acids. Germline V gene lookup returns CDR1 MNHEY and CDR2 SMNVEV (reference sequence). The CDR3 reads CASRGGHEAFF. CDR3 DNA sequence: TGTGCCAGCAGGGGGGGGCATGAAGCTTTCTTT.

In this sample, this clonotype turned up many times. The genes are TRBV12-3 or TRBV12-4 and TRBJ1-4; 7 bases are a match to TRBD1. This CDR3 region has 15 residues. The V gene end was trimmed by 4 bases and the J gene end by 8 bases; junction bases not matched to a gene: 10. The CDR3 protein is CASSSDRDSQEKLFF. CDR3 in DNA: TGTGCCAGCAGTTCTGATCGGGACAGTCAGGAAAAACTGTTTTTT.

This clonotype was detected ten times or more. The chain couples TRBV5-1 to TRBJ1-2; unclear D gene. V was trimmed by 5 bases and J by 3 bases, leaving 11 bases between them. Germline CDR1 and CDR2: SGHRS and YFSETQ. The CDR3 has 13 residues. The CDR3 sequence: CASRPEQYYGYTF. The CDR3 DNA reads TGCGCCAGCAGACCGGAGCAGTACTATGGCTACACCTTC.

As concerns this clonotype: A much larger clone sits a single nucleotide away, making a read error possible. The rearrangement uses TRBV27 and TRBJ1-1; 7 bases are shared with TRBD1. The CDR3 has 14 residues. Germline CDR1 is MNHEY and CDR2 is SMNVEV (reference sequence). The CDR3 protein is CASSLSTGYTEASF. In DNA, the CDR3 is TGTGCCAGCAGTTTATCGACAGGGTACACTGAAGCTTCCTTT.

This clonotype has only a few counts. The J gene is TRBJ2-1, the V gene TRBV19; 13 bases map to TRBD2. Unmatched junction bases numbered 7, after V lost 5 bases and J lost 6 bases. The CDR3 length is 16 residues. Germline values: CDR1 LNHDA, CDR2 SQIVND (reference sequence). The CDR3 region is CASSSGLAGVINEQFF. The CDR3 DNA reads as TGTGCCAGTAGTTCAGGACTAGCGGGAGTCATCAATGAGCAGTTCTTC.

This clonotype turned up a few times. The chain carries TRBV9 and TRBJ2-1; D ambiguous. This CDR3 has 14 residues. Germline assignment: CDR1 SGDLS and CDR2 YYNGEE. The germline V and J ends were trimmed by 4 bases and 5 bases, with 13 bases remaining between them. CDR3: CASSPVTGDNEQFF. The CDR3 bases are TGTGCCAGCAGCCCCGTGACTGGGGACAATGAGCAGTTCTTC. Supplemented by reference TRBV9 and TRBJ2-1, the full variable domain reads DSGVTQTPKHLITATGQRVTLRCSPRSGDLSVYWYQQSLDQGLQFLIQYYNGEERAKGNILERFSAQQFPDLHSELNLSSLELGDSALYFCASSPVTGDNEQFFGPGTRLTVL.

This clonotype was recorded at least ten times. The CDR3 here is CASSLFRTGGSDTQYF. Written as DNA, the CDR3 is TGTGCCAGCAGTTTGTTCCGGACAGGGGGCTCGGATACGCAGTATTTT. The genes are TRBV12-3 or TRBV12-4 and TRBJ2-3; 11 bases map to TRBD1. V was pared by 3 bases and J by 6 bases, with 8 bases of the junction left unmatched. This CDR3 contains 16 residues.